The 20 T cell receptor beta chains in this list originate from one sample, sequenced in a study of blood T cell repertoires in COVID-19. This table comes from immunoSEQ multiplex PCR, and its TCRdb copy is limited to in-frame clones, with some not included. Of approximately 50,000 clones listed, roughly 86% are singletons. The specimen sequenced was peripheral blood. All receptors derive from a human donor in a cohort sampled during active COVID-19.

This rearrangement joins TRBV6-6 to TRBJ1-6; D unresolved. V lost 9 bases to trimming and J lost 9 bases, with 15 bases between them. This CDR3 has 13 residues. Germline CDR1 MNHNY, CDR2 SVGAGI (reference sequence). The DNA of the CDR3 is TGTGCCAGTCGCATCGGGTCCACTTCACCCCTCCACTTT. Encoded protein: CASRIGSTSPLHF.

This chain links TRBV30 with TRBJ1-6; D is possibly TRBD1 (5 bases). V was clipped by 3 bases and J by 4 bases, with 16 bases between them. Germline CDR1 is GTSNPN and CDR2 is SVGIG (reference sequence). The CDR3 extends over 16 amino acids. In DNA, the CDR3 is TGTGCCTGGAGGCCAGGGTTATCGGTTTATAATTCACCCCTCCACTTT. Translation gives CAWRPGLSVYNSPLHF. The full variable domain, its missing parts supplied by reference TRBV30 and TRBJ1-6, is SQTIHQWPATLVQPVGSPLSLECTVEGTSNPNLYWYRQAAGRGLQLLFYSVGIGQISSEVPQNLSASRPQDRQFILSSKKLLLSDSGFYLCAWRPGLSVYNSPLHFGNGTRLTVT.

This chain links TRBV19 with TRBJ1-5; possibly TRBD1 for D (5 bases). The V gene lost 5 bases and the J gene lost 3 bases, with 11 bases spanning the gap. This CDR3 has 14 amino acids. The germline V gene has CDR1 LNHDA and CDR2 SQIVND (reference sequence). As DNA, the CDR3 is TGTGCCAGTAGTCGGCAGGGCCCCAATCAGCCCCAGCATTTT. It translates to CASSRQGPNQPQHF.

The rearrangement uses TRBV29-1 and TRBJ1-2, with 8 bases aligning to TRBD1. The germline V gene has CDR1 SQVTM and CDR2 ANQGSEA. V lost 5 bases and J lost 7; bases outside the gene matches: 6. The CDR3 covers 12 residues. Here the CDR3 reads CSVKDRVGGYTF. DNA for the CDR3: TGCAGCGTTAAGGACAGGGTTGGTGGCTACACCTTC. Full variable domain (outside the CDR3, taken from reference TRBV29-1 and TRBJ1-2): SAVISQKPSRDICQRGTSLTIQCQVDSQVTMMFWYRQQPGQSLTLIATANQGSEATYESGFVIDKFPISRPNLTFSTLTVSNMSPEDSSIYLCSVKDRVGGYTFGSGTRLTVV.

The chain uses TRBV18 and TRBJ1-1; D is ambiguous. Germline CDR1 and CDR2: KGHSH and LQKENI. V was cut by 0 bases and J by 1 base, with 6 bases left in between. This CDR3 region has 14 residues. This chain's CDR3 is CASSPPVKNTEAFF. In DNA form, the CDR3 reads TGTGCCAGCTCACCACCCGTTAAGAACACTGAAGCTTTCTTT.

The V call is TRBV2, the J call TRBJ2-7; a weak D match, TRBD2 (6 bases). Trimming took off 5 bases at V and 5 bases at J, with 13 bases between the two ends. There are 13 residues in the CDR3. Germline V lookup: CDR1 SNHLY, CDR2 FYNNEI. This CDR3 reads CASSKFREDEQYF. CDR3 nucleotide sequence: TGTGCCAGCAGTAAGTTCAGGGAGGACGAGCAGTACTTC. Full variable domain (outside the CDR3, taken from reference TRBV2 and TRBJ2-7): EPEVTQTPSHQVTQMGQEVILRCVPISNHLYFYWYRQILGQKVEFLVSFYNNEISEKSEIFDDQFSVERPDGSNFTLKIRSTKLEDSAMYFCASSKFREDEQYFGPGTRLTVT.

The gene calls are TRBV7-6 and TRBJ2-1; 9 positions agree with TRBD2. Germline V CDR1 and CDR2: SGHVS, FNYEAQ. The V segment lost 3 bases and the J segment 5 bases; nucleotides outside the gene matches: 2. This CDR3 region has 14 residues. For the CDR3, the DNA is TGTGCCAGCAGCTTTAGCGGGGGTAACAATGAGCAGTTCTTC. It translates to CASSFSGGNNEQFF.

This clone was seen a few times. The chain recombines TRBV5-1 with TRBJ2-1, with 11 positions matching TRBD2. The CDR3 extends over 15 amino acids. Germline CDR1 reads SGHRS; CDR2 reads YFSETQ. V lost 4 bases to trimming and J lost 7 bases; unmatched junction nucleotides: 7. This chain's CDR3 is CASSNLAGGGNEQFF. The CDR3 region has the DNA TGCGCCAGCAGCAATCTAGCGGGGGGTGGAAATGAGCAGTTCTTC.

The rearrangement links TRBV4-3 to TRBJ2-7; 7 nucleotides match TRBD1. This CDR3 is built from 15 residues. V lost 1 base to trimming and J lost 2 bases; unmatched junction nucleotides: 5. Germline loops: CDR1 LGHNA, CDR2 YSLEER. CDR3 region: CASSQGRTGAYEQYF. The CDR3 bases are TGCGCCAGCAGCCAAGGCCGGACAGGAGCCTACGAGCAGTACTTC.

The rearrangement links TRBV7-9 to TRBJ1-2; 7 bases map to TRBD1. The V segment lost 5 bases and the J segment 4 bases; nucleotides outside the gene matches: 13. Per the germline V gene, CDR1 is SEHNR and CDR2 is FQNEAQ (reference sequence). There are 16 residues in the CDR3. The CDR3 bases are TGTGCCAGCAGCACATCTAATACAGGGGAAGGCTATGGCTACACCTTC. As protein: CASSTSNTGEGYGYTF.

The CDR3 loop is CASKTRGYASSYNSPLHF. For the CDR3, the DNA is TGTGCCAGCAAAACAAGGGGATATGCGAGCTCCTATAATTCACCCCTCCACTTT. The V gene is TRBV2, the J gene TRBJ1-6; the D gene is possibly TRBD1 (5 bases). Germline V gene data show CDR1 as SNHLY and CDR2 as FYNNEI. The V end lost 7 bases, the J end lost 0 bases, and 19 bases lay between the germline ends. This CDR3 contains 18 residues.

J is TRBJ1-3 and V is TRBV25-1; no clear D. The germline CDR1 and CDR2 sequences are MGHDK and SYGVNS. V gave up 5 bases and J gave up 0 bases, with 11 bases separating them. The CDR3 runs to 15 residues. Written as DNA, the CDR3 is TGTGCCAGCAGTAGTCGCGCGAGCTCTGGAAACACCATATATTTT. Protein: CASSSRASSGNTIYF.

This CDR3 is CASSQGGGTDTQYF. The CDR3 DNA reads TGCGCCAGCAGCCAAGGGGGGGGGACAGATACGCAGTATTTT. V usage is TRBV4-3 and J usage is TRBJ2-3; 7 bases match TRBD2. The CDR3 is 14 amino acids. The V gene's germline CDR1 is LGHNA and CDR2 YSLEER. The V segment lost 1 base and the J segment 3 bases; nucleotides outside the gene matches: 1.

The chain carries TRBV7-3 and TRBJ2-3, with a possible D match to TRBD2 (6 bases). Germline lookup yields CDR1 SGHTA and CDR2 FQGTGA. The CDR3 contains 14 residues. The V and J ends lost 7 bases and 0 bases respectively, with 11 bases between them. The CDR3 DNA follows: TGTGCCAGCAAAAGCGGGCTCAGCACAGATACGCAGTATTTT. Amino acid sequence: CASKSGLSTDTQYF. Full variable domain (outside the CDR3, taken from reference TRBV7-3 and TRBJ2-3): GAGVSQTPSNKVTEKGKYVELRCDPISGHTALYWYRQSLGQGPEFLIYFQGTGAADDSGLPNDRFFAVRPEGSVSTLKIQRTERGDSAVYLCASKSGLSTDTQYFGPGTRLTVL.

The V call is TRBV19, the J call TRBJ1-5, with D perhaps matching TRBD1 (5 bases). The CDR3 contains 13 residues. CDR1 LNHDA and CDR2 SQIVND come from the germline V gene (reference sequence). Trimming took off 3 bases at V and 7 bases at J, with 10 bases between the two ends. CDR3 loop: CASSIQGVQPQHF. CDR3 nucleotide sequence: TGTGCCAGTAGTATCCAGGGTGTCCAGCCCCAGCATTTT.

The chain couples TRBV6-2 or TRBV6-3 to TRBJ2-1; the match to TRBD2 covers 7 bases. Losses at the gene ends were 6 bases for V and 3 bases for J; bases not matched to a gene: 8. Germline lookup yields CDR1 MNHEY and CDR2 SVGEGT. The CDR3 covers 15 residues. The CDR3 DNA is TGTGCCAGCAGCTCCGATAGCGGGCGCTACAATGAGCAGTTCTTC. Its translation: CASSSDSGRYNEQFF.

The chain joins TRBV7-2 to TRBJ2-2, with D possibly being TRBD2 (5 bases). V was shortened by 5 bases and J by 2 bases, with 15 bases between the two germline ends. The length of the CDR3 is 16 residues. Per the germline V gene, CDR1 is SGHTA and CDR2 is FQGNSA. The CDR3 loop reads CASSPRGGGNTGELFF. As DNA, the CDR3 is TGTGCCAGCAGCCCAAGAGGAGGCGGCAACACCGGGGAGCTGTTTTTT. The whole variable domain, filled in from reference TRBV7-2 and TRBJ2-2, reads GAGVSQSPSNKVTEKGKDVELRCDPISGHTALYWYRQSLGQGLEFLIYFQGNSAPDKSGLPSDRFSAERTGGSVSTLTIQRTQQEDSAVYLCASSPRGGGNTGELFFGEGSRLTVL.

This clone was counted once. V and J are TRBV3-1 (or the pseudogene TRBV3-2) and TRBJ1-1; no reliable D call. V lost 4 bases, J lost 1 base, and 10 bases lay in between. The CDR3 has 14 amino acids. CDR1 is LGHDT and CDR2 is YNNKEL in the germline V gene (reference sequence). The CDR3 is CASSRGRENTEAFF. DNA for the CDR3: TGTGCCAGCAGCCGCGGACGGGAGAACACTGAAGCTTTCTTT.

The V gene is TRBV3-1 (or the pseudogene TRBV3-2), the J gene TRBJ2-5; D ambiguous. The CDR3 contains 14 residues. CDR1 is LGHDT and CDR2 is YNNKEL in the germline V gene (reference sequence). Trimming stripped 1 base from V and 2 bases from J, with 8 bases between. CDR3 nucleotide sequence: TGTGCCAGCAGCCAAGGACTCAGTCAAGAGACCCAGTACTTC. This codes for CASSQGLSQETQYF.

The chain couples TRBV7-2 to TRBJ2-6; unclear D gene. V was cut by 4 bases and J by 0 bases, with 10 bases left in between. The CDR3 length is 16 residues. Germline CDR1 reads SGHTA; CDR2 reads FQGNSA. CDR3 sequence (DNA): TGTGCCAGCAGCTCTTACAGTACCTCTGGGGCCAACGTCCTGACTTTC. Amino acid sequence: CASSSYSTSGANVLTF. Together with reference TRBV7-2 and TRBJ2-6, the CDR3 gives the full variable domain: GAGVSQSPSNKVTEKGKDVELRCDPISGHTALYWYRQSLGQGLEFLIYFQGNSAPDKSGLPSDRFSAERTGGSVSTLTIQRTQQEDSAVYLCASSSYSTSGANVLTFGAGSRLTVL.